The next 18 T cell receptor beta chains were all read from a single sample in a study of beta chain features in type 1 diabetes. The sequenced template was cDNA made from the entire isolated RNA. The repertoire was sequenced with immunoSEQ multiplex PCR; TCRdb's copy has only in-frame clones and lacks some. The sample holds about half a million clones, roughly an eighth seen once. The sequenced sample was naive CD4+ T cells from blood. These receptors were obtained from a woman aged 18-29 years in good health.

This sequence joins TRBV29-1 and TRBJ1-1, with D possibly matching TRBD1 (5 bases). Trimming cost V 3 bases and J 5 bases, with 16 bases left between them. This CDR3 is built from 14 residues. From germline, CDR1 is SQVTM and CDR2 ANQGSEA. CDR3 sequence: CSVDRGQGYTEAFF. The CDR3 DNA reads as TGCAGCGTTGATCGAGGGCAGGGCTATACTGAAGCTTTCTTT.

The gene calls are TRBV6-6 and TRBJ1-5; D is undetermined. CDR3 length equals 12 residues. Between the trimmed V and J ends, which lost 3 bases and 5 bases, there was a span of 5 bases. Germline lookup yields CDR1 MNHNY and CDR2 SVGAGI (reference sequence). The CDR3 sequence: CASSYPDQPQHF. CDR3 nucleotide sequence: TGTGCCAGCAGTTATCCGGATCAGCCCCAGCATTTT.

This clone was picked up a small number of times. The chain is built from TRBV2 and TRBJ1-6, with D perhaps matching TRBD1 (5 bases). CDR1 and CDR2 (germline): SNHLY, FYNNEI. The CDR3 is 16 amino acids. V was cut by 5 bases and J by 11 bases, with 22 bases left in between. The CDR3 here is CASSYRDASNGAPLHF. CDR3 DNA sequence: TGTGCCAGCAGTTATCGGGACGCTTCAAATGGAGCACCCCTCCACTTT.

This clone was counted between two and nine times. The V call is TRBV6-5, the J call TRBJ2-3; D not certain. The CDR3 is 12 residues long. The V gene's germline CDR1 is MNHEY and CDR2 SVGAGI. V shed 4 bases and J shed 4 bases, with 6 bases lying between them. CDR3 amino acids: CASSSSADTQYF. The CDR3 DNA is TGTGCCAGCAGTTCCTCGGCAGATACGCAGTATTTT.

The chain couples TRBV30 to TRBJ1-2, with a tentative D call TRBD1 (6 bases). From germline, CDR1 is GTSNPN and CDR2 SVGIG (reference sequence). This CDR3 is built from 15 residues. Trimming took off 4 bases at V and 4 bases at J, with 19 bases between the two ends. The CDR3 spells CAWNPGTPNLYGYTF. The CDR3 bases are TGTGCCTGGAACCCCGGGACACCGAACCTCTATGGCTACACCTTC.

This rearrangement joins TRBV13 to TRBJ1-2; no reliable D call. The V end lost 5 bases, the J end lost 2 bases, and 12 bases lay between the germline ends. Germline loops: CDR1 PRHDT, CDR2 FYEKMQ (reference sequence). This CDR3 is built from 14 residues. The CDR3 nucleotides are TGTGCCAGCAGCCGGAGGCCAGTAAACTATGGCTACACCTTC. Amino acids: CASSRRPVNYGYTF.

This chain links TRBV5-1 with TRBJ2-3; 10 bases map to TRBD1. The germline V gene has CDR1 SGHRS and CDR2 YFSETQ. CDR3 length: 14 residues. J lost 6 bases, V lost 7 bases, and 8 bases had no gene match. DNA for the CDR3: TGCGCCAGCCGGACCGACAGGGGGCATGATACGCAGTATTTT. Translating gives CASRTDRGHDTQYF.

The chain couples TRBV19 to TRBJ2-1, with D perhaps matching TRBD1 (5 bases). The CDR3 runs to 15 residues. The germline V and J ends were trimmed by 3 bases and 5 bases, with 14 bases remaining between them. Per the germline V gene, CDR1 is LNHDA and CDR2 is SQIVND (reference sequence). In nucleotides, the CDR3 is TGTGCCAGTAGTATTTACAGGCCCAGAAACAATGAGCAGTTCTTC. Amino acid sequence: CASSIYRPRNNEQFF. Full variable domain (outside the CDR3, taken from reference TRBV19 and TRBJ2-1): DGGITQSPKYLFRKEGQNVTLSCEQNLNHDAMYWYRQDPGQGLRLIYYSQIVNDFQKGDIAEGYSVSREKKESFPLTVTSAQKNPTAFYLCASSIYRPRNNEQFFGPGTRLTVL.

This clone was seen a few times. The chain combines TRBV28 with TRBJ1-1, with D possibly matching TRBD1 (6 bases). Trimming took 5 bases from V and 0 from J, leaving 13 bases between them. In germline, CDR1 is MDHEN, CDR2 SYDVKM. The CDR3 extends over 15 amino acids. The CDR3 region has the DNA TGTGCCAGCAGTCCCTGGACAGTTATGAACACTGAAGCTTTCTTT. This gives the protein CASSPWTVMNTEAFF.

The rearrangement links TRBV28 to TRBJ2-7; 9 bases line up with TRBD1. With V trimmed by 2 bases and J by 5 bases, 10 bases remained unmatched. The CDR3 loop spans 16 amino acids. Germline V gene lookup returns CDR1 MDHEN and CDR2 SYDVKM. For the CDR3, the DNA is TGTGCCAGCAGTTTAGTAGGGGACAGGGTTATTAACGAGCAGTACGTC. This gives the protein CASSLVGDRVINEQYV.

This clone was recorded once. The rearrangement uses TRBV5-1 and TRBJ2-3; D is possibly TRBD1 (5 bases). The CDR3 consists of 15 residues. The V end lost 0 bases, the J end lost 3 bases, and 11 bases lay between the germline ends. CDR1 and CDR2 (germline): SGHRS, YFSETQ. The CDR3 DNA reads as TGCGCCAGCAGCTTGGAAAGGGGCCCAACAGATACGCAGTATTTT. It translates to CASSLERGPTDTQYF.

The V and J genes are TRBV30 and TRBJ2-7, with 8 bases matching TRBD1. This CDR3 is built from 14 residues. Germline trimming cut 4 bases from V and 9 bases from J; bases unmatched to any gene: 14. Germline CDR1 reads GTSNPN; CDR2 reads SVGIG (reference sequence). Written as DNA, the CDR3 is TGTGCCTGGACCCAGGACAGGGTCGGCCGCTGGCAGTACTTC. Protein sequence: CAWTQDRVGRWQYF.

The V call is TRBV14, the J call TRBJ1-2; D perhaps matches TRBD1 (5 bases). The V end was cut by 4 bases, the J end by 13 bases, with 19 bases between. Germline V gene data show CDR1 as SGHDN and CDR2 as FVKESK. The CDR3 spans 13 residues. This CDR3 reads CASSLMARTRSTF. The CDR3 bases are TGTGCCAGCAGCCTAATGGCGAGGACAAGGAGCACCTTC.

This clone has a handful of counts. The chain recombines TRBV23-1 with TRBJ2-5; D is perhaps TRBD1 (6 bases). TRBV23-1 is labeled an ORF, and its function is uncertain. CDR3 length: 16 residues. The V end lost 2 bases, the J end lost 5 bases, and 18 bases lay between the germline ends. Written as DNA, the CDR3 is TGCGCCAGCAGTCAACGAGCGGCCGGGACAAGGGAGACCCAGTACTTC. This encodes CASSQRAAGTRETQYF.

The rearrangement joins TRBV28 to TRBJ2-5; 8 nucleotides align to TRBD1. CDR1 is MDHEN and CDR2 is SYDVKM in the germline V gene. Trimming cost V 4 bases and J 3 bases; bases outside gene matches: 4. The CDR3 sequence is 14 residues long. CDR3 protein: CASSWTGREETQYF. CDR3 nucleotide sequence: TGTGCCAGCAGTTGGACAGGGAGAGAAGAGACCCAGTACTTC.

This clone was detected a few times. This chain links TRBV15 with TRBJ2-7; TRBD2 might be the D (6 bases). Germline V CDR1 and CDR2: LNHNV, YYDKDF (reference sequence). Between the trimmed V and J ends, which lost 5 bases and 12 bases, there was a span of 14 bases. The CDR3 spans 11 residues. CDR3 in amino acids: CATSDTSYVYF. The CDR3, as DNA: TGTGCCACCAGCGACACTAGCTATGTGTACTTC.

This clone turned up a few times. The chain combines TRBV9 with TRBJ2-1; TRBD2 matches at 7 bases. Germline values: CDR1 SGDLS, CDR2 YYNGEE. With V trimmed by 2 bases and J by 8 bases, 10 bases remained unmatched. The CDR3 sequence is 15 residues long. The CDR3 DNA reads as TGTGCCAGCAGCGTCAGAGCGGGATACGGTTATGAGCAGTTCTTC. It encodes CASSVRAGYGYEQFF.

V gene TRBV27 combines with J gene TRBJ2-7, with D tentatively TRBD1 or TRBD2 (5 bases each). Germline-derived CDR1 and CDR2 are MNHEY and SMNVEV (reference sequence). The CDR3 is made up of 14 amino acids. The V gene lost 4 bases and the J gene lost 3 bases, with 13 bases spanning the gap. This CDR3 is CASSSRDGGYEQYF. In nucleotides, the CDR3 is TGTGCCAGCAGTTCCCGGGACGGCGGCTACGAGCAGTACTTC.